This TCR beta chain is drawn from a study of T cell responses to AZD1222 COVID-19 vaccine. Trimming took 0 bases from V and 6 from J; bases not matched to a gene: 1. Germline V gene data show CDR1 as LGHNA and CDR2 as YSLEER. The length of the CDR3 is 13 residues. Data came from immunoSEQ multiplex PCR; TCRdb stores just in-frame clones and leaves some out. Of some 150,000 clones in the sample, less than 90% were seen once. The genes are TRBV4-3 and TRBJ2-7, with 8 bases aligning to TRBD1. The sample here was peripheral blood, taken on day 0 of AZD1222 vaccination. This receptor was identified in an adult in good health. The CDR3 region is CASSQDRGLEQYF. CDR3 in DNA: TGCGCCAGCAGCCAAGACAGGGGGCTCGAGCAGTACTTC.